Described below is a single T cell receptor beta chain sequence and its context. Its cognate antigen is unknown. All patients relapsed after autologous stem cell transplantation, and brentuximab vedotin exposure varied. Profiled with immunoSEQ multiplex PCR; TCRdb holds only in-frame clones, not every one. The sample has roughly 56,000 clones; around 90% are singletons. This entry belongs to a study of PD-1 blockade in classical Hodgkin lymphoma. The wider study: Every 2 weeks, patients had 3 mg/kg nivolumab intravenously.

CDR1 is MNHNY and CDR2 is SVGAGI in the germline V gene (reference sequence). The CDR3 sequence is 16 residues long. Unmatched junction bases numbered 10, after V lost 5 bases and J lost 8 bases. Study results and limitations: Newly diagnosed patients were reported to start with lower TCR diversity than healthy donors. Whatever underlies the repertoire differences (possibly disease activity or prior therapy) remains undefined. Whoever responded completely had baseline diversity much like that seen in newly diagnosed patients.

The sequence derives from a human donor with classical Hodgkin lymphoma. The rearrangement joins TRBV6-6 to TRBJ1-4, with 11 bases lining up with TRBD1. The input for sequencing was peripheral blood mononuclear cells (PBMCs), taken before the second cycle of nivolumab. CDR3 DNA sequence: TGTGCCAGCAGTAGGACCCCGGGACAGGGGGGCGAAAAACTGTTTTTT. Its translation: CASSRTPGQGGEKLFF.